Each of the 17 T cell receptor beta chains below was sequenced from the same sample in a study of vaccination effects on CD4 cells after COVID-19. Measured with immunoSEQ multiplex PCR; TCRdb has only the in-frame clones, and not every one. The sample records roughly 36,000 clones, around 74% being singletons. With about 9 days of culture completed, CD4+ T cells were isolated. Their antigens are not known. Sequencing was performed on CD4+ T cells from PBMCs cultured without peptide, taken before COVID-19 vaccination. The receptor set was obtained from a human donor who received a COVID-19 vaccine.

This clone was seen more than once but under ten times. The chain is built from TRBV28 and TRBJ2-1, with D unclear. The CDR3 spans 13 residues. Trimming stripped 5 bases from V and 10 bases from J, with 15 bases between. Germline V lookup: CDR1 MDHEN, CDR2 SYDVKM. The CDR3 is CASSLGLQREQFF. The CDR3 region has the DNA TGTGCCAGCAGTCTCGGGCTACAGAGAGAGCAGTTCTTC.

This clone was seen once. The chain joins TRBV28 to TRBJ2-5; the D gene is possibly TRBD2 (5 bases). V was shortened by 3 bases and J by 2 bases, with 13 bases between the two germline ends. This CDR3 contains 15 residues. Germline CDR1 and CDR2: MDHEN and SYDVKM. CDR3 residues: CASSLERNFQETQYF. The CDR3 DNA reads TGTGCCAGCAGTTTGGAGCGGAATTTTCAAGAGACCCAGTACTTC.

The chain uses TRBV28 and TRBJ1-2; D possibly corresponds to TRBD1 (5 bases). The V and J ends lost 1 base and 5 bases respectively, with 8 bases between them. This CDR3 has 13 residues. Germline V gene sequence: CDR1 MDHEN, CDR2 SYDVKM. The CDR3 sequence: CASSLSGRYGYTF. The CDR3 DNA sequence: TGTGCCAGCAGTTTATCGGGGCGTTATGGCTACACCTTC.

The CDR3 loop reads CASSPATSGLYEQYF. CDR3 sequence (DNA): TGTGCCAGCAGCCCTGCGACTAGCGGACTCTACGAGCAGTACTTC. This chain uses TRBV9 with TRBJ2-7, with 9 bases identical to TRBD2. The V segment lost 4 bases and the J segment 3 bases; nucleotides outside the gene matches: 8. The CDR3 totals 15 residues. CDR1 and CDR2 from the germline V gene are SGDLS and YYNGEE.

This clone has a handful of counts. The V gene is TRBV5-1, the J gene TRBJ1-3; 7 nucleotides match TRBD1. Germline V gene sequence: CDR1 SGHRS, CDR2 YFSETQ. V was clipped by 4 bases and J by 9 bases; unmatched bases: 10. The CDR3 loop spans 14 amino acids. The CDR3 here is CASSVGTGASTIYF. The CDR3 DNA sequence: TGCGCCAGCAGCGTGGGAACAGGGGCCTCCACCATATATTTT.

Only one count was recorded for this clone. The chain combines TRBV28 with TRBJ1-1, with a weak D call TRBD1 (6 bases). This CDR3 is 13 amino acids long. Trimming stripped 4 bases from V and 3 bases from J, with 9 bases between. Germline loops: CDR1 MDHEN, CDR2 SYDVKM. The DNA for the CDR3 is TGTGCCAGCAGTTGGCAGGGGCACACTGAAGCTTTCTTT. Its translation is CASSWQGHTEAFF.

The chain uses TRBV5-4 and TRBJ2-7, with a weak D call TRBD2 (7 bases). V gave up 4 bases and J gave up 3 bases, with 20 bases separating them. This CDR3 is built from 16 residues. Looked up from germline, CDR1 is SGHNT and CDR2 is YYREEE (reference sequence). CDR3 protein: CASSLGTTGGLYEQYF. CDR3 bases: TGTGCCAGCAGCCTGGGGACTACTGGGGGCCTCTACGAGCAGTACTTC.

The CDR3 loop reads CSGDRVEEQFF. The CDR3 DNA follows: TGCAGTGGGGACAGGGTGGAGGAGCAGTTCTTC. J is TRBJ2-1 and V is TRBV20-1; TRBD1 agrees at 9 bases. Germline CDR1 and CDR2: DFQATT and SNEGSKA (reference sequence). The length of the CDR3 is 11 residues. The trim removed 7 bases at V and 10 bases at J, leaving 5 bases unmatched.

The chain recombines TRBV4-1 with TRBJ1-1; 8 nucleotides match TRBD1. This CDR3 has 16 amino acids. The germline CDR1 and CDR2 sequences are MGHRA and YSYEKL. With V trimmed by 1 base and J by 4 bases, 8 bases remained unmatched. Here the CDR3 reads CASSQGGGRGRTEAFF. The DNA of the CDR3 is TGCGCCAGCAGCCAAGGCGGCGGCAGGGGGCGCACTGAAGCTTTCTTT.

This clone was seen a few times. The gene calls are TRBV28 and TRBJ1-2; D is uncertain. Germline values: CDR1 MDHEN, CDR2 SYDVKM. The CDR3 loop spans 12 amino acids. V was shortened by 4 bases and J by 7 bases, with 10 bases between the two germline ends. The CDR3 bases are TGTGCCAGCAGTTATAAGGCAGGTGGCTACACCTTC. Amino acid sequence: CASSYKAGGYTF.

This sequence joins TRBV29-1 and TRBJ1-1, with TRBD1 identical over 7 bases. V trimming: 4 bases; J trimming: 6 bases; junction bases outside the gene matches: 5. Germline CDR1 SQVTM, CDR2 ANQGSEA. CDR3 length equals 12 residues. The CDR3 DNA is TGCAGCGTTGGACAGGGAGCCCCTGAAGCTTTCTTT. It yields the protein CSVGQGAPEAFF.

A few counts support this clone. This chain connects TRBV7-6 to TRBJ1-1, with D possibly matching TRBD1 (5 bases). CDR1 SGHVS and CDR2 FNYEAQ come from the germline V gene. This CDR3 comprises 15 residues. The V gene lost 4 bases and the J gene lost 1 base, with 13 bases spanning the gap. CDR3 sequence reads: CASSSPRAGNTEAFF. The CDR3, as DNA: TGTGCCAGCAGCTCTCCCAGGGCTGGGAACACTGAAGCTTTCTTT. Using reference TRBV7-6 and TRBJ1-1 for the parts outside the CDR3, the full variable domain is GAGVSQSPRYKVTKRGQDVALRCDPISGHVSLYWYRQALGQGPEFLTYFNYEAQQDKSGLPNDRFSAERPEGSISTLTIQRTEQRDSAMYRCASSSPRAGNTEAFFGQGTRLTVV.

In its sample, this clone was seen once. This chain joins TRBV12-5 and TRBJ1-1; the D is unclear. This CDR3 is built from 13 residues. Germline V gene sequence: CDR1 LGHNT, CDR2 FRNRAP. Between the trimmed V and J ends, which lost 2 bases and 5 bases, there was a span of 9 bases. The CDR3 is CASGLSGSTEAFF. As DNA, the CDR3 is TGTGCTAGTGGTTTGTCAGGCTCTACTGAAGCTTTCTTT.

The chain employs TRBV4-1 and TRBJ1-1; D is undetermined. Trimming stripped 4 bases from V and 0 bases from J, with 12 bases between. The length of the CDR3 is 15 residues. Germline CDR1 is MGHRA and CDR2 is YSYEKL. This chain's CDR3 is CASSPPDRLNTEAFF. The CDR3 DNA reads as TGCGCCAGCAGCCCGCCGGATCGTTTGAACACTGAAGCTTTCTTT.

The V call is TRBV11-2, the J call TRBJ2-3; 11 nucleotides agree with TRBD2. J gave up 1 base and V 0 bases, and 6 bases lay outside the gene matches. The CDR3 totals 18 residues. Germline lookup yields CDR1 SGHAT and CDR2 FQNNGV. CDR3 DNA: TGTGCCAGCAGCTTAGATACTAGCGGGAGCGTCGGCACAGATACGCAGTATTTT. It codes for CASSLDTSGSVGTDTQYF. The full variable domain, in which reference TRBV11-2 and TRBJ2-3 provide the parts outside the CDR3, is EAGVAQSPRYKIIEKRQSVAFWCNPISGHATLYWYQQILGQGPKLLIQFQNNGVVDDSQLPKDRFSAERLKGVDSTLKIQPAKLEDSAVYLCASSLDTSGSVGTDTQYFGPGTRLTVL.

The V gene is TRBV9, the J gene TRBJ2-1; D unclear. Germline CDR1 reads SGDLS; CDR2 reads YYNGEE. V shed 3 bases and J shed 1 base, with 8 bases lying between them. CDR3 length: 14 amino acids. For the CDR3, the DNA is TGTGCCAGCAGCGGCGTGGTGTCCTACAATGAGCAGTTCTTC. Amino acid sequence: CASSGVVSYNEQFF. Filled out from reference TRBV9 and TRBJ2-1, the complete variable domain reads DSGVTQTPKHLITATGQRVTLRCSPRSGDLSVYWYQQSLDQGLQFLIQYYNGEERAKGNILERFSAQQFPDLHSELNLSSLELGDSALYFCASSGVVSYNEQFFGPGTRLTVL.

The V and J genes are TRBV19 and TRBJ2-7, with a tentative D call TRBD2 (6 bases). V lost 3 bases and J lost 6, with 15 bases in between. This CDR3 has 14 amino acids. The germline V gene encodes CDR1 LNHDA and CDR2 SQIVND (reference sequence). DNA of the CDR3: TGTGCCAGTAGTATCATGGAGGGGTCAGGCGAGCAGTACTTC. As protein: CASSIMEGSGEQYF.